One and the same sample provided the 5 T cell receptor beta chains below, sequenced in a study of preoperative IRX-2 immunotherapy in early breast cancer. TCRdb keeps only in-frame clones here, not all; method: immunoSEQ multiplex PCR. Among tens of thousands of clones listed, roughly 80% were seen once. The treatment denotes: preoperative locoregional IRX-2 cytokine immunotherapy. The sequencing here drew on lymph node tissue, taken after IRX-2 immunotherapy. The source is a human donor with breast cancer.

The gene calls are TRBV19 and TRBJ1-5, with D uncertain. The CDR3 contains 16 residues. Per the germline V gene, CDR1 is LNHDA and CDR2 is SQIVND (reference sequence). Trimming pared 6 bases from V and 5 bases from J, leaving 20 bases between. The CDR3: CASRNQVGSPHQPQHF. CDR3 sequence (DNA): TGTGCCAGTAGGAATCAAGTTGGATCCCCCCATCAGCCCCAGCATTTT.

In DNA, the CDR3 is TGTGCCAGCAGGATGGGGGGGTCACCCCTCCACTTT. Translating gives CASRMGGSPLHF. The chain is built from TRBV6-8 and TRBJ1-6, with D possibly TRBD1 on 5 matching bases. This CDR3 is 12 amino acids long. Germline V lookup: CDR1 MNHGY, CDR2 SAAAGT. V was clipped by 6 bases and J by 10 bases, with 10 bases between them.

The CDR3 DNA is TGTGCCAGCAGTTACCTAGCGGGAGCCTACGAGCAGTACTTC. This translates into CASSYLAGAYEQYF. The chain is built from TRBV6-8 and TRBJ2-7; 10 positions agree with TRBD2. The V gene's germline CDR1 is MNHGY and CDR2 SAAAGT. The CDR3 sequence is 14 residues long. V lost 2 bases, J lost 2 bases, and 0 bases stayed unmatched.

CDR3 DNA: TGTGCCAGCAGTCAAACTAGCGTGATCCTTGGCGAGCAGTACTTC. Translated: CASSQTSVILGEQYF. The chain employs TRBV7-6 and TRBJ2-7, with 7 bases that match TRBD2. From germline, CDR1 is SGHVS and CDR2 FNYEAQ. Losses at the gene ends were 6 bases for V and 6 bases for J; bases not matched to a gene: 14. The CDR3 runs to 15 residues.

This chain links TRBV6-8 with TRBJ1-5, with 8 nucleotides matching TRBD1. CDR1 is MNHGY and CDR2 is SAAAGT in the germline V gene. With 8 bases clipped from V and 0 bases from J, the junction kept 9 bases outside the gene matches. The CDR3 covers 16 residues. This CDR3 is CASGPRTGTSNQPQHF. Here the CDR3 DNA reads TGTGCCAGCGGACCTCGGACAGGGACTAGCAATCAGCCCCAGCATTTT.